These 19 T cell receptor beta chains originate from one sample sequenced in a study of cytomegalovirus exposure and HLA in healthy donors. Primers for the PCR totalled 60 Vbeta and 13 Jbeta. The table came from immunoSEQ multiplex PCR; TCRdb's copy has only in-frame clones and leaves some out. Of about 140,000 clones in the sample, around three quarters were seen once. The material sequenced was PBMCs. These receptors all stem from a man in his forties or fifties in good health and CMV-seronegative.

V usage is TRBV19 and J usage is TRBJ2-7; the D gene is possibly TRBD1 (7 bases). Germline loops: CDR1 LNHDA, CDR2 SQIVND (reference sequence). V was cut by 4 bases and J by 0 bases, with 13 bases left in between. This CDR3 region has 15 residues. The CDR3 DNA reads as TGTGCCAGTAGTAAGGGGGGACAGTTCTCCTACGAGCAGTACTTC. Encoded protein: CASSKGGQFSYEQYF.

This chain links TRBV4-2 with TRBJ2-5, with a tentative D call TRBD2 (7 bases). Per germline, CDR1 LGHNA and CDR2 YNFKEQ. V was pared by 6 bases and J by 1 base, with 18 bases between. CDR3 length: 16 residues. CDR3 sequence reads: CASRGGLAAFQETQYF. Written as DNA, the CDR3 is TGTGCCAGCAGGGGGGGGCTAGCGGCCTTCCAAGAGACCCAGTACTTC.

This chain uses TRBV18 with TRBJ2-7; D is ambiguous. V lost 6 bases, J lost 1 base, and 7 bases lay in between. Germline-derived CDR1 and CDR2 are KGHSH and LQKENI. CDR3 size: 12 residues. The CDR3 DNA follows: TGTGCCAGCTCCCTAGATTCCTACGAGCAGTACTTC. Its translation: CASSLDSYEQYF.

The DNA for the CDR3 is TGCGCCAGCAGCAGAGGGAGGGCAGCCTTGGGAAACACCATATATTTT. It is translated as CASSRGRAALGNTIYF. The genes are TRBV10-2 and TRBJ1-3; no firm D call. The germline CDR1 and CDR2 sequences are WSHSY and SAAADI. Trimming removed 6 bases at V and 4 bases at J, with 19 bases between. This CDR3 is built from 16 residues.

This chain joins TRBV28 and TRBJ1-4, with 12 nucleotides matching TRBD1. Germline V gene lookup returns CDR1 MDHEN and CDR2 SYDVKM. The CDR3 runs to 17 residues. The V segment lost 6 bases and the J segment 4 bases; nucleotides outside the gene matches: 9. The DNA of the CDR3 is TGTGCCAGCAGCCAGGGACAGGGGGCCGGGGGTAATGAAAAACTGTTTTTT. Translating it yields CASSQGQGAGGNEKLFF.

The rearrangement links TRBV7-6 to TRBJ2-3, with D perhaps TRBD1 (5 bases). The V end was cut by 4 bases, the J end by 0 bases, with 17 bases between. Germline values: CDR1 SGHVS, CDR2 FNYEAQ. The CDR3 runs 17 residues. CDR3 residues: CASSWRDGQYSTDTQYF. The CDR3 DNA reads TGTGCCAGCAGCTGGCGCGACGGACAATATAGCACAGATACGCAGTATTTT.

This clone turned up a few times. The genes are TRBV4-2 and TRBJ1-4; D might be TRBD1 (6 bases). This CDR3 spans 16 amino acids. V dropped 1 base and J dropped 8 bases, with 17 bases sitting between them. Germline V gives CDR1 LGHNA, CDR2 YNFKEQ. The chain's CDR3 is CASSQGSQGSFEKLFF. In DNA form, the CDR3 reads TGTGCCAGCAGCCAAGGGTCGCAGGGGTCTTTCGAAAAACTGTTTTTT.

This sequence joins TRBV5-4 and TRBJ2-7, with D perhaps matching TRBD2 (6 bases). This CDR3 contains 17 residues. The germline V and J ends were trimmed by 0 bases and 1 base, with 17 bases remaining between them. CDR1 and CDR2 (germline): SGHNT, YYREEE (reference sequence). The CDR3 region is CASSLALRSGESYEQYF. The CDR3 DNA sequence: TGTGCCAGCAGCTTGGCCCTACGTAGCGGAGAGTCCTACGAGCAGTACTTC. Filled out from reference TRBV5-4 and TRBJ2-7, the complete variable domain reads ETGVTQSPTHLIKTRGQQVTLRCSSQSGHNTVSWYQQALGQGPQFIFQYYREEENGRGNFPPRFSGLQFPNYSSELNVNALELDDSALYLCASSLALRSGESYEQYFGPGTRLTVT.

V is TRBV5-4 and J is TRBJ2-1, with 10 bases fitting TRBD2. Per the germline V gene, CDR1 is SGHNT and CDR2 is YYREEE (reference sequence). The trim removed 2 bases at V and 7 bases at J, leaving 6 bases unmatched. This CDR3 contains 15 residues. This chain's CDR3 is CASSFPAGGGNEQFF. The CDR3 region has the DNA TGTGCCAGCAGCTTCCCAGCGGGAGGGGGGAATGAGCAGTTCTTC.

V usage is TRBV4-1 and J usage is TRBJ1-6; the match to TRBD1 covers 10 bases. The length of the CDR3 is 19 residues. Germline V gene sequence: CDR1 MGHRA, CDR2 YSYEKL. Losses at the gene ends were 7 bases for V and 3 bases for J; bases not matched to a gene: 15. The CDR3 protein is CASTLGPARDRGYNSPLHF. As DNA, the CDR3 is TGCGCCAGCACCCTAGGTCCTGCCCGGGACAGGGGCTATAATTCACCCCTCCACTTT.

This clone was detected only once. The J gene is TRBJ2-2, the V gene TRBV6-1, with 8 bases identical to TRBD2. From germline, CDR1 is MNHNS and CDR2 SASEGT. There are 14 residues in the CDR3. The V segment lost 11 bases and the J segment 6 bases; nucleotides outside the gene matches: 11. The CDR3 reads CAGSGTRRSGELFF. CDR3 coding DNA: TGTGCCGGCTCCGGGACTAGGAGATCCGGGGAGCTGTTTTTT.

The chain is built from TRBV6-5 and TRBJ2-7; TRBD1 matches at 8 bases. Trimming cost V 2 bases and J 6 bases; bases outside gene matches: 6. Germline V CDR1 and CDR2: MNHEY, SVGAGI. This CDR3 contains 14 residues. The CDR3 region is CASSYGRGRVEQYF. DNA of the CDR3: TGTGCCAGCAGTTACGGCAGGGGGCGCGTCGAGCAGTACTTC.

The sample holds a few counts of this clone. The chain joins TRBV10-1 to TRBJ2-7; 9 bases align to TRBD1. Germline CDR1 reads WNHNN; CDR2 reads SYGVQD (reference sequence). Trimming took 6 bases from V and 4 from J; bases not matched to a gene: 4. There are 13 residues in the CDR3. CDR3 residues: CASRTGGGYEQYF. Written as DNA, the CDR3 is TGCGCCAGCAGAACAGGGGGCGGTTACGAGCAGTACTTC.

The sample holds a few counts of this clone. The CDR3 region has the DNA TGTGCCAGCTTTCTAGCGGACTCCTACAATGAGCAGTTCTTC. Translating gives CASFLADSYNEQFF. This chain connects TRBV5-6 to TRBJ2-1; 7 bases fit TRBD2. CDR1 is SGHDT, CDR2 YYEEEE, per germline. With 7 bases clipped from V and 0 bases from J, the junction kept 4 bases outside the gene matches. The CDR3 runs 14 residues.

The rearrangement links TRBV6-4 to TRBJ1-6, with 9 bases aligning to TRBD1. The CDR3 runs 17 residues. J was trimmed by 9 bases and V by 5 bases; bases with no gene match: 14. Germline lookup yields CDR1 MRHNA and CDR2 SNTAGT. Written as DNA, the CDR3 is TGTGCCAGCAGTCCATCCGGGACAGGGTGGTCAGGTTCACCCCTCCACTTT. Translation gives CASSPSGTGWSGSPLHF.

This clone was seen only once. This rearrangement joins TRBV7-2 to TRBJ2-5; no reliable D call. Trimming removed 0 bases at V and 1 base at J, with 12 bases between. The germline gives CDR1 SGHTA, CDR2 FQGNSA. This CDR3 has 16 residues. The CDR3 spells CASSLAWSGLQETQYF. CDR3 bases: TGTGCCAGCAGCTTAGCATGGTCAGGTCTCCAAGAGACCCAGTACTTC.

The V and J genes are TRBV7-2 and TRBJ1-5; D is uncertain. Per the germline V gene, CDR1 is SGHTA and CDR2 is FQGNSA. This CDR3 has 13 amino acids. V was trimmed by 5 bases and J by 5 bases, leaving 10 bases between them. The chain's CDR3 is CASSQRRDQPQHF. CDR3 nucleotides: TGTGCCAGCAGCCAGAGGAGGGATCAGCCCCAGCATTTT.

V is TRBV6-1 and J is TRBJ1-1; D gene unclear. The germline V and J ends were trimmed by 7 bases and 4 bases, with 16 bases remaining between them. This CDR3 contains 14 residues. Germline CDR1 and CDR2: MNHNS and SASEGT. The CDR3 region is CASTKGRLGTEAFF. In DNA, the CDR3 is TGTGCCAGCACTAAAGGGAGACTGGGCACTGAAGCTTTCTTT.

CDR3 nucleotides: TGTGCCAGCGGTGGGCTAGCGGGGCTCACAGATACGCAGTATTTT. The encoded protein is CASGGLAGLTDTQYF. V gene TRBV27 combines with J gene TRBJ2-3, with TRBD2 matching over 9 bases. Germline-derived CDR1 and CDR2 are MNHEY and SMNVEV (reference sequence). The CDR3 covers 15 residues. V lost 8 bases to trimming and J lost 2 bases; unmatched junction nucleotides: 8.